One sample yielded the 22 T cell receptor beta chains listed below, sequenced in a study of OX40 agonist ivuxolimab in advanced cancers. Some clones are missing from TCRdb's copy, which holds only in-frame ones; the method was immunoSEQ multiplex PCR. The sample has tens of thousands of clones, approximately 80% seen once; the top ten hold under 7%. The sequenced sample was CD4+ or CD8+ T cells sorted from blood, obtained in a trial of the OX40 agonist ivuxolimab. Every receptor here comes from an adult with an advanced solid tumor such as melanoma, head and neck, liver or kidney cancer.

The CDR3 sequence is CASSLDGASYNEQFF. The CDR3 nucleotides read TGTGCCAGCAGCTTAGACGGGGCGTCCTACAATGAGCAGTTCTTC. The chain combines TRBV7-2 with TRBJ2-1; D might be TRBD1 or TRBD2, each matching 5 bases. The CDR3 length is 15 residues. Trimming removed 1 base at V and 1 base at J, with 8 bases between. Germline V gene data show CDR1 as SGHTA and CDR2 as FQGNSA.

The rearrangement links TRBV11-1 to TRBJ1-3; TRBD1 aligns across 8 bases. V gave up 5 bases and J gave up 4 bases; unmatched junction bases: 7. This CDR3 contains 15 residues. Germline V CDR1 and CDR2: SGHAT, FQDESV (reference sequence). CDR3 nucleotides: TGTGCCAGCAGCCCCATCCGGACAGGGGGAAACACCATATATTTT. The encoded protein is CASSPIRTGGNTIYF.

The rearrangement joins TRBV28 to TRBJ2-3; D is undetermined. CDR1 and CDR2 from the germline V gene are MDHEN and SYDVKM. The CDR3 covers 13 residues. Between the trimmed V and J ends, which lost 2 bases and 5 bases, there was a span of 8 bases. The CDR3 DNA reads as TGTGCCAGCAGTTTACAGCCCGAAGATACGCAGTATTTT. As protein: CASSLQPEDTQYF.

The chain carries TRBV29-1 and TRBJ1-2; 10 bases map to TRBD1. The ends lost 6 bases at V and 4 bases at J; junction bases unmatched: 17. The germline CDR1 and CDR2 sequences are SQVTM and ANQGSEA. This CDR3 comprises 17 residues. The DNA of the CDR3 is TGCAGCGTGAAATTGAAGACAGGGGGCAGGGATAGCTATGGCTACACCTTC. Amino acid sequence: CSVKLKTGGRDSYGYTF.

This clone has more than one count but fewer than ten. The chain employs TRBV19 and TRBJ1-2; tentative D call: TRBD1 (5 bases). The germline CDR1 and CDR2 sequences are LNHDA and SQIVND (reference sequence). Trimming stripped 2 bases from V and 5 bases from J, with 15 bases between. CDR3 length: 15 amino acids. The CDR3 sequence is CASSIIQGKGYGYTF. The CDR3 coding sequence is TGTGCCAGTAGTATAATCCAGGGAAAGGGATATGGCTACACCTTC.

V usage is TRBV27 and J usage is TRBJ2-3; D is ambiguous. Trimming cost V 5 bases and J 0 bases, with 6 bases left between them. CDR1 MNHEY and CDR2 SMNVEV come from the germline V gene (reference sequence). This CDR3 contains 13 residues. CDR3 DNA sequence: TGTGCCAGCAGTCATTCTAGCACAGATACGCAGTATTTT. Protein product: CASSHSSTDTQYF.

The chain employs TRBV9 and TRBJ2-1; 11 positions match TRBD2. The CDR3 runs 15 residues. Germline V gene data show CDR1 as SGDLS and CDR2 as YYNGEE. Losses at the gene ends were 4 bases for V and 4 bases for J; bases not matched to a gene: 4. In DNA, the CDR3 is TGTGCCAGCAGCCCCGGGACTAGCGGATACAATGAGCAGTTCTTC. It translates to CASSPGTSGYNEQFF.

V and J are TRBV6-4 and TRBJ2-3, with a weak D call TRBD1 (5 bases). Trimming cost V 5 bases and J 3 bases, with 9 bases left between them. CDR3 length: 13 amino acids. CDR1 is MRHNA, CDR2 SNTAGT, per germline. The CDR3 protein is CASSPRETDTQYF. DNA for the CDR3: TGTGCCAGCAGTCCCAGGGAAACAGATACGCAGTATTTT.

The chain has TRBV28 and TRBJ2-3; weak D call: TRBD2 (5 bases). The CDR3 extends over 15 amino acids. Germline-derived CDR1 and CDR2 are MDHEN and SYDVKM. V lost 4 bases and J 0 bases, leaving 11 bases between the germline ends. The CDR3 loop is CASSWASTSTDTQYF. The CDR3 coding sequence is TGTGCCAGCAGTTGGGCTAGCACTAGCACAGATACGCAGTATTTT.

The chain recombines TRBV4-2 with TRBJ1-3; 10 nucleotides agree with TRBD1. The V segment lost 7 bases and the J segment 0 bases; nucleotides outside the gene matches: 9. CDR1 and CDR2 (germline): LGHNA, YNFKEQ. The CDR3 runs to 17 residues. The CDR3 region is CASNGDRGSGSGNTIYF. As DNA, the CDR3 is TGTGCCAGCAACGGGGACAGGGGCTCTGGCTCTGGAAACACCATATATTTT.

The CDR3 reads CASSVGGVDEQFF. The CDR3 DNA follows: TGTGCCAGCAGCGTAGGAGGGGTAGATGAGCAGTTCTTC. The chain carries TRBV9 and TRBJ2-1, with D perhaps assigned TRBD1 or TRBD2 (5 bases each). The CDR3 totals 13 residues. The ends were cut back, 0 bases at V and 8 bases at J, with 9 bases in the middle. Germline loops: CDR1 SGDLS, CDR2 YYNGEE.

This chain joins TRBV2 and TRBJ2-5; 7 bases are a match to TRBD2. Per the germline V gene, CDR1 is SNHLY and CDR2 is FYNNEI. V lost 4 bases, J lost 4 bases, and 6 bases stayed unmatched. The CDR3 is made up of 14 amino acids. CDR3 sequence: CASSGGRDLETQYF. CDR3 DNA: TGTGCCAGCAGTGGGGGGAGGGACCTAGAGACCCAGTACTTC.

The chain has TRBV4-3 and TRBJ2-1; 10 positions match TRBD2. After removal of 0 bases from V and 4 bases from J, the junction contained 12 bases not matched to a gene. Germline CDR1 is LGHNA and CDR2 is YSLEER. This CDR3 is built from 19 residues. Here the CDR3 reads CASSQDSSGRAWGYNEQFF. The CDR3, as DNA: TGCGCCAGCAGCCAAGATTCCAGCGGGAGGGCCTGGGGATACAATGAGCAGTTCTTC.

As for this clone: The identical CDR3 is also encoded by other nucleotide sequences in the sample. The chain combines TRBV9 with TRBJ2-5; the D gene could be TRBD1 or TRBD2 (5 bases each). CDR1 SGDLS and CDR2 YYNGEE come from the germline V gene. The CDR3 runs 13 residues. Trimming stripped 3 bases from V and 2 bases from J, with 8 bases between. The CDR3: CASSAGPQETQYF. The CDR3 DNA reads TGTGCCAGCAGCGCGGGACCGCAAGAGACCCAGTACTTC. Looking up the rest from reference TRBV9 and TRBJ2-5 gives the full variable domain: DSGVTQTPKHLITATGQRVTLRCSPRSGDLSVYWYQQSLDQGLQFLIQYYNGEERAKGNILERFSAQQFPDLHSELNLSSLELGDSALYFCASSAGPQETQYFGPGTRLLVL.

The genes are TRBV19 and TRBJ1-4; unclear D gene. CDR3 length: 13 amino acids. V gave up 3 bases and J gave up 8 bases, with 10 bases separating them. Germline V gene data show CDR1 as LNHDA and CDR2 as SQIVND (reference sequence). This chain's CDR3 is CASSIPLPEKLFF. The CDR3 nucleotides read TGTGCCAGTAGTATCCCACTACCCGAAAAACTGTTTTTT.

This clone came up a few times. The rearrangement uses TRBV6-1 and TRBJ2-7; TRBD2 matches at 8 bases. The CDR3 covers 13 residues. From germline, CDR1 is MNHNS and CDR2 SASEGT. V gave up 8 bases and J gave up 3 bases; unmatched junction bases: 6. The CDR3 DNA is TGTGCCAGCGGTCGCGGGGGGATCTACGAGCAGTACGTC. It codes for CASGRGGIYEQYV.

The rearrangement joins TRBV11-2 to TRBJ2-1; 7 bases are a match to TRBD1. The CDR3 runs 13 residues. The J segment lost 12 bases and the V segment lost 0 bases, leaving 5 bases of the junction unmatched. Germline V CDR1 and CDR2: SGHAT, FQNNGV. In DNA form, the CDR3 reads TGTGCCAGCAGCTTAGAGGCCGCAGGGGGGCAGTTCTTC. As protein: CASSLEAAGGQFF. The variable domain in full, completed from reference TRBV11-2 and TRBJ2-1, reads EAGVAQSPRYKIIEKRQSVAFWCNPISGHATLYWYQQILGQGPKLLIQFQNNGVVDDSQLPKDRFSAERLKGVDSTLKIQPAKLEDSAVYLCASSLEAAGGQFFGPGTRLTVL.

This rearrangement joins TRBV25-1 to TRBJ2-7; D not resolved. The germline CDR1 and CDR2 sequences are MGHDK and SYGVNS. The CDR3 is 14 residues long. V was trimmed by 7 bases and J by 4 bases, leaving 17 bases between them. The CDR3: CASIPNIVDYEQYV. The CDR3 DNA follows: TGTGCCAGCATCCCTAACATAGTGGATTACGAGCAGTACGTC.

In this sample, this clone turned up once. CDR3 sequence reads: CASSQFGVLNTGELFF. The CDR3 nucleotides read TGTGCCAGCAGCCAATTTGGGGTACTGAACACCGGGGAGCTGTTTTTT. This chain links TRBV14 with TRBJ2-2; D not certain. Deletions cut 2 bases from V and 1 base from J, with 11 bases between. CDR1 SGHDN and CDR2 FVKESK come from the germline V gene. The CDR3 has 16 residues.

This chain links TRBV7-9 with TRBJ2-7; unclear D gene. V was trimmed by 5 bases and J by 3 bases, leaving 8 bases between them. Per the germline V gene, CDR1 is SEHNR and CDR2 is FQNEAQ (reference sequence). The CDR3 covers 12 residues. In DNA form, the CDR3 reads TGTGCCAGCAGCCCACTCAACTACGAGCAGTACTTC. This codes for CASSPLNYEQYF.

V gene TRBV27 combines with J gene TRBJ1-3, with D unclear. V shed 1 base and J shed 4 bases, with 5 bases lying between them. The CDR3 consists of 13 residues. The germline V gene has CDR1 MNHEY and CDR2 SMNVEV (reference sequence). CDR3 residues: CASSLYGGNTIYF. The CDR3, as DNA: TGTGCCAGCAGTTTATATGGGGGAAACACCATATATTTT.

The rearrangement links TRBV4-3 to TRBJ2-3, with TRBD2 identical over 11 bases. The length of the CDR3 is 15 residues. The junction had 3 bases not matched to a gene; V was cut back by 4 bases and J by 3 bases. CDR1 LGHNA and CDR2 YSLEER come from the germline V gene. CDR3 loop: CASSLAGGETDTQYF. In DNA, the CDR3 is TGCGCCAGCAGCCTAGCGGGAGGGGAGACAGATACGCAGTATTTT.